The 4 T cell receptor beta chains reported below all come from one sample, sequenced in a study of T cell clonotyping in hematopoietic cell transplantation. TCRdb's table, derived via immunoSEQ multiplex PCR, lists solely in-frame clones and lacks some. The sample includes some 14,000 clones, 86% of them seen just once. The sample was PBMCs, taken 100 days after allogeneic stem cell transplant. The receptor set was obtained from a male patient between 50 and 60 years old who had an allogeneic stem cell transplant from an unrelated donor, so T cells may come from the graft donor. Some clones in this sample may be carry-over from other donors' samples.

The sample holds one count of this clone. The chain employs TRBV29-1 and TRBJ2-1; possibly TRBD1 for D (5 bases). V was pared by 5 bases and J by 9 bases, with 8 bases between. The germline V gene encodes CDR1 SQVTM and CDR2 ANQGSEA. The CDR3 totals 10 residues. CDR3 sequence: CSVKGAEQFF. The CDR3 DNA reads as TGCAGCGTTAAAGGGGCTGAGCAGTTCTTC.

This clone was seen once. The chain employs TRBV4-2 and TRBJ1-4, with no clear D. The germline V and J ends were trimmed by 6 bases and 5 bases, with 13 bases remaining between them. Germline CDR1 and CDR2: LGHNA and YNFKEQ. The CDR3 totals 14 residues. The CDR3 bases are TGTGCCAGCAGGGACCGATTTACGAATGAAAAACTGTTTTTT. Translation: CASRDRFTNEKLFF.

The rearrangement links TRBV9 to TRBJ2-5; 9 bases are shared with TRBD2. Germline CDR1 is SGDLS and CDR2 is YYNGEE. The ends lost 1 base at V and 1 base at J; junction bases unmatched: 5. The length of the CDR3 is 16 residues. The DNA for the CDR3 is TGTGCCAGCAGCGTACTAGCGGGGCCCCTCCAAGAGACCCAGTACTTC. Amino acids: CASSVLAGPLQETQYF.

The rearrangement links TRBV20-1 to TRBJ1-2, with TRBD1 identical over 9 bases. CDR1 is DFQATT, CDR2 SNEGSKA, per germline (reference sequence). The CDR3 runs 11 residues. After removal of 5 bases from V and 6 bases from J, the junction contained 1 base not matched to a gene. The CDR3 nucleotides are TGCAGTGCTGGGGACAGGGATGGCTACACCTTC. Its protein is CSAGDRDGYTF.